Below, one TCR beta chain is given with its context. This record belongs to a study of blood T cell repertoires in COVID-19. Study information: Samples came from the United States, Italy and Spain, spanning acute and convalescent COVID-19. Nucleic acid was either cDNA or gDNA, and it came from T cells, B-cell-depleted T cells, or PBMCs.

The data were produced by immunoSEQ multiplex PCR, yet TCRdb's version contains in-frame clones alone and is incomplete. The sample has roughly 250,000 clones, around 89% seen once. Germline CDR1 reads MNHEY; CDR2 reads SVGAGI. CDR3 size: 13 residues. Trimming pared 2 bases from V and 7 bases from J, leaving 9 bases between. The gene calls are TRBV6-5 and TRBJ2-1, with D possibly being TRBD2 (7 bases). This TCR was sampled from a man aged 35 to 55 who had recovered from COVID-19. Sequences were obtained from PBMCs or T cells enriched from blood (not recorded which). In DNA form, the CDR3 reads TGTGCCAGCAGTTACGAGGGGGGGAATGAGCAGTTCTTC. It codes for CASSYEGGNEQFF.